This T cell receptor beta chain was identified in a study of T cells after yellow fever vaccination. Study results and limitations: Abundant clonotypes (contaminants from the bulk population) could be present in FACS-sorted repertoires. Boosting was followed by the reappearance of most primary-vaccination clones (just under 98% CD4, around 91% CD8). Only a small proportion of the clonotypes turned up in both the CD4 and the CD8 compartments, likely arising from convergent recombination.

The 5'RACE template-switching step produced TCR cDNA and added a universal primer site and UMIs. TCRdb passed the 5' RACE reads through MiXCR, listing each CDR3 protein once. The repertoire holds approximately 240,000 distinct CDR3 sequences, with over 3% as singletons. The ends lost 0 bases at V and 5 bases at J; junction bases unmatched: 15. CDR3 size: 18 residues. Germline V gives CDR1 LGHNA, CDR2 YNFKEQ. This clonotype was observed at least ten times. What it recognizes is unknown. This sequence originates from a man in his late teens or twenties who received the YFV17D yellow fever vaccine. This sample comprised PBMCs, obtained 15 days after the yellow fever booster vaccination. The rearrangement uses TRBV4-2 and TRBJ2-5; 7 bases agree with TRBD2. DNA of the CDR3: TGTGCCAGCAGCCAAGATAATCGCTTCCCGGGGCGGGGGGAGACCCAGTACTTC. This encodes CASSQDNRFPGRGETQYF.